The sequence of this T cell receptor (beta chain) was determined in a study of neurological immune-mediated disorders. This clonotype was detected only once. The authors obtained over 200 million TCR-beta sequences from 15-18 subjects per sequencing run. TCRdb re-derived calls from the 5' RACE reads in MiXCR, one entry per CDR3 protein. Of around 70,000 distinct CDR3 sequences listed, 4% to 6% are singletons. The TCR sequence derives from a woman in her twenties or thirties with multiple sclerosis. What was sequenced was PBMCs.

CDR3 residues: CASSYSRGQGLSGSNSPLHF. The CDR3 DNA reads as TGTGCCAGCAGTTACTCGAGGGGACAGGGACTTTCAGGGAGTAATTCACCCCTCCACTTT. This chain connects TRBV6-5 to TRBJ1-6, with 9 bases that match TRBD1. V shed 0 bases, J shed 6 bases, and the junction held 15 bases outside the gene matches. The germline CDR1 and CDR2 sequences are MNHEY and SVGAGI. The CDR3 extends over 20 amino acids.